This T cell receptor (beta chain) was obtained from a study of blood T cell repertoires in COVID-19. Across the study: Italy, Spain and the United States were the sources of the convalescent and acute COVID-19 samples.

Looked up from germline, CDR1 is SQVTM and CDR2 is ANQGSEA. CDR3 length: 15 amino acids. With 4 bases removed from V and 0 bases from J, the gap between germline ends came to 13 bases. Seattle patient enrollment occurred during active infection, with longitudinal follow-up thereafter. Data came from immunoSEQ multiplex PCR; TCRdb stores just in-frame clones and leaves some out. The table shows 200,000 to 300,000 clones, with about four fifths occurring only once. The clonotype originates from a woman older than 75 with COVID-19, enrolled during active disease. The sample taken for sequencing was peripheral blood. The J gene is TRBJ2-1, the V gene TRBV29-1; D might be TRBD1 (5 bases). The chain's CDR3 is CSVVLGASSYNEQFF. In nucleotides, the CDR3 is TGCAGCGTTGTGCTAGGGGCGAGCTCCTACAATGAGCAGTTCTTC.